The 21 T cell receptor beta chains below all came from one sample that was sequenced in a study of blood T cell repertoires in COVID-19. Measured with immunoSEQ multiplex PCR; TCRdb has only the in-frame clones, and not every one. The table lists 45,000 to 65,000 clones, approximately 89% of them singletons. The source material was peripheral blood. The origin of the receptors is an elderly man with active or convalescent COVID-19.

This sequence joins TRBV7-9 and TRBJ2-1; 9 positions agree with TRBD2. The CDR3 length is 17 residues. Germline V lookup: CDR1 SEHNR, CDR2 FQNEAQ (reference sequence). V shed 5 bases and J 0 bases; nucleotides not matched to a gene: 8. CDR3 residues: CASSPDPGLASYNEQFF. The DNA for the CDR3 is TGTGCCAGCAGCCCCGATCCGGGACTAGCCTCCTACAATGAGCAGTTCTTC.

The CDR3 spells CASSYNSDSTKNIQYF. Here the CDR3 DNA reads TGTGCCAGCAGTTATAATAGCGATTCGACCAAAAACATTCAGTACTTC. V gene TRBV6-2 or TRBV6-3 combines with J gene TRBJ2-4, with D maybe TRBD2 (5 bases). Trimming left V 3 bases short and J 2 bases short, with 14 bases between. Germline V gene data show CDR1 as MNHEY and CDR2 as SVGEGT. The length of the CDR3 is 16 residues.

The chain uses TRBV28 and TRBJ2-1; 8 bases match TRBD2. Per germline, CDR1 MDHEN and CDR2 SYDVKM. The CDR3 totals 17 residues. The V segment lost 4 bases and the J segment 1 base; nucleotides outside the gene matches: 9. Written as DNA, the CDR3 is TGTGCCAGCAGTTCACCCAGCGGGAGCGGTTCCTACAATGAGCAGTTCTTC. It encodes CASSSPSGSGSYNEQFF.

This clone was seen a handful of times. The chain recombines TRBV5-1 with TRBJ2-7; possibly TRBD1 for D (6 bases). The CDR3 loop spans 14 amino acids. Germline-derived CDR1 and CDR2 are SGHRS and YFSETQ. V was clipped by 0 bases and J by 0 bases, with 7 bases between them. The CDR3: CASSLGQASYEQYF. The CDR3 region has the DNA TGCGCCAGCAGCTTGGGACAGGCCTCCTACGAGCAGTACTTC.

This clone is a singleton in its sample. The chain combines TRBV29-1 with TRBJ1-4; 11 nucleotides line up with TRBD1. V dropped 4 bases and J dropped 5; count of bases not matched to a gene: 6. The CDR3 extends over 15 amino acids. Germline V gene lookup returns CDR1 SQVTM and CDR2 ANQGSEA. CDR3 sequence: CSVGGTGGLNEKLFF. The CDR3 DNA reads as TGCAGCGTTGGCGGGACAGGGGGTCTAAATGAAAAACTGTTTTTT.

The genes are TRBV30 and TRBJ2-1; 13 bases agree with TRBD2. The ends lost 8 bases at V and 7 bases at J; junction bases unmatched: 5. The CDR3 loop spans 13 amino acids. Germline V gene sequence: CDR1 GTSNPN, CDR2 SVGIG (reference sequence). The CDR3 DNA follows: TGTGCCGGGGGACTAGCGGGGTTTAATGAGCAGTTCTTC. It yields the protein CAGGLAGFNEQFF. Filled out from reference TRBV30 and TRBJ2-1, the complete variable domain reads SQTIHQWPATLVQPVGSPLSLECTVEGTSNPNLYWYRQAAGRGLQLLFYSVGIGQISSEVPQNLSASRPQDRQFILSSKKLLLSDSGFYLCAGGLAGFNEQFFGPGTRLTVL.

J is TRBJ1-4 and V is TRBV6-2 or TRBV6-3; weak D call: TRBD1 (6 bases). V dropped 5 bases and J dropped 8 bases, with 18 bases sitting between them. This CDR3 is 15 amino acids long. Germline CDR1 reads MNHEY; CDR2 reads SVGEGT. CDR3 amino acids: CASSISRGREEKLFF. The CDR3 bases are TGTGCCAGCAGTATATCCAGGGGAAGGGAGGAAAAACTGTTTTTT.

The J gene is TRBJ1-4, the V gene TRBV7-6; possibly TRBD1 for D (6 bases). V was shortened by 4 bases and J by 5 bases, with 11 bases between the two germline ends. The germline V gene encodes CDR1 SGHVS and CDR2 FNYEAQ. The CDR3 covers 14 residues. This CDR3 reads CASSSQGGNEKLFF. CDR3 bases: TGTGCCAGCAGCTCACAGGGTGGGAATGAAAAACTGTTTTTT.

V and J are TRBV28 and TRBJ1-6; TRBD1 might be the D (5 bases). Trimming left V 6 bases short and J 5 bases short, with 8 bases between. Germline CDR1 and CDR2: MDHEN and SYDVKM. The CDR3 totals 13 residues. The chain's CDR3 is CASRTENNSPLHF. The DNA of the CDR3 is TGTGCCAGCAGGACAGAAAATAATTCACCCCTCCACTTT.

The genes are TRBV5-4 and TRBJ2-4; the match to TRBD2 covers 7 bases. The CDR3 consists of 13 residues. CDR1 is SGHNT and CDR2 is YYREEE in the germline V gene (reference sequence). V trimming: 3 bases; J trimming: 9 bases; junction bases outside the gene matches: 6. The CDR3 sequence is CASSSREGSIQYF. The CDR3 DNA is TGTGCCAGCAGCTCGAGGGAGGGCAGCATTCAGTACTTC. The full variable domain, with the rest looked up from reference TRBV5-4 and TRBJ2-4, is ETGVTQSPTHLIKTRGQQVTLRCSSQSGHNTVSWYQQALGQGPQFIFQYYREEENGRGNFPPRFSGLQFPNYSSELNVNALELDDSALYLCASSSREGSIQYFGAGTRLSVL.

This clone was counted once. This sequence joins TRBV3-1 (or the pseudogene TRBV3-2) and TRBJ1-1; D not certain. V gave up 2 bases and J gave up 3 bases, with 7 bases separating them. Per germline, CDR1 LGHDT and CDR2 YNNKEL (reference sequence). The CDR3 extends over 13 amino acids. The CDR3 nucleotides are TGTGCCAGCAGCCAACATGAGGACACTGAAGCTTTCTTT. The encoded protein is CASSQHEDTEAFF.

CDR3 protein: CASSSGGTAPRRPQHF. The CDR3 DNA is TGTGCCAGCAGCTCGGGGGGGACGGCGCCCAGGAGGCCCCAGCATTTT. V usage is TRBV5-6 and J usage is TRBJ1-5, with a possible D match to TRBD1 (5 bases). With 3 bases removed from V and 9 bases from J, the gap between germline ends came to 22 bases. The CDR3 consists of 16 residues. From germline, CDR1 is SGHDT and CDR2 YYEEEE.

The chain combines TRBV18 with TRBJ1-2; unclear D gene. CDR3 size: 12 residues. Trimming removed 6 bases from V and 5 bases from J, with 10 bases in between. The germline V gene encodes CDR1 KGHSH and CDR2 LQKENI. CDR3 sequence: CASSDDGYGYTF. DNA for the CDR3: TGTGCCAGCTCCGATGACGGGTATGGCTACACCTTC.

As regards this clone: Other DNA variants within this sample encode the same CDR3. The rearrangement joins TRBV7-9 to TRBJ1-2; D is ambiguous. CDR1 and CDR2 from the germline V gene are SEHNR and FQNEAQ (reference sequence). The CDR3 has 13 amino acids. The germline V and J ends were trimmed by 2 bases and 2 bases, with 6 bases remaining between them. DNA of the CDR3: TGTGCCAGCAGCTTACCAGGCAACTATGGCTACACCTTC. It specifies CASSLPGNYGYTF.

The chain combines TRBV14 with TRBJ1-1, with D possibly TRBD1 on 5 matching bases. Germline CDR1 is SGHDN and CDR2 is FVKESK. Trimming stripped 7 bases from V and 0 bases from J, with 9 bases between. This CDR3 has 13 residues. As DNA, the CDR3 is TGTGCCAGCACCCGACAGCTGAACACTGAAGCTTTCTTT. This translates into CASTRQLNTEAFF.

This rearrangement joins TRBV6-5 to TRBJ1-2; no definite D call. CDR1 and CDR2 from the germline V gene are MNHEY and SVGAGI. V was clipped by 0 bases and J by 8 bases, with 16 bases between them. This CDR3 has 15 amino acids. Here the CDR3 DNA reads TGTGCCAGCAGTTACTCGAAGGAGCGCCTATGGGGCTACACCTTC. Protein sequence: CASSYSKERLWGYTF.

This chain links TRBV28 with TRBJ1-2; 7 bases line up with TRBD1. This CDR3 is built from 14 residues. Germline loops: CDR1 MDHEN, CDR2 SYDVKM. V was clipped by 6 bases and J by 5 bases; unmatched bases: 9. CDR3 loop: CASRWTGWGYGYTF. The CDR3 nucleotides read TGTGCCAGCAGGTGGACAGGTTGGGGGTATGGCTACACCTTC.

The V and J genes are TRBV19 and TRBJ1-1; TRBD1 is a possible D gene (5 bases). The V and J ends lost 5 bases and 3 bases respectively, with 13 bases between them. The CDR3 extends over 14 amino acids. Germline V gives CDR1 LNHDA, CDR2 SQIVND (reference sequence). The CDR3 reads CASSALQEYTEAFF. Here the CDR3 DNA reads TGTGCCAGTAGTGCATTACAGGAGTACACTGAAGCTTTCTTT.

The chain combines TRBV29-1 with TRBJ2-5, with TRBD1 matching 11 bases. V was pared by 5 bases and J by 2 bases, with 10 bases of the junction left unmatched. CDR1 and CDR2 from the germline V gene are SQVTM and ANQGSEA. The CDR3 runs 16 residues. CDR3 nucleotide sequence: TGCAGCGTTAGTATCCTGGGACAGGGGGTTCAAGAGACCCAGTACTTC. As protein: CSVSILGQGVQETQYF.

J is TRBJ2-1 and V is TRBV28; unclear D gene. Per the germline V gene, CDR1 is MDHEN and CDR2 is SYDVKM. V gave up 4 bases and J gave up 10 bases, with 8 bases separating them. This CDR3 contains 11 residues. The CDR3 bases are TGTGCCAGCAGTTCCTTTTTCGAGCAGTTCTTC. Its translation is CASSSFFEQFF.

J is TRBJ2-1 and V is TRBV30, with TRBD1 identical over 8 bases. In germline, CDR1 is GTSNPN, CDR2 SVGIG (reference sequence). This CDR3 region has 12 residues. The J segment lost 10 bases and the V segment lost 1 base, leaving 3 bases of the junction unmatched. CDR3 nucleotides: TGTGCCTGGAGTGGGACAGGGCTCGAGCAGTTCTTC. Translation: CAWSGTGLEQFF.